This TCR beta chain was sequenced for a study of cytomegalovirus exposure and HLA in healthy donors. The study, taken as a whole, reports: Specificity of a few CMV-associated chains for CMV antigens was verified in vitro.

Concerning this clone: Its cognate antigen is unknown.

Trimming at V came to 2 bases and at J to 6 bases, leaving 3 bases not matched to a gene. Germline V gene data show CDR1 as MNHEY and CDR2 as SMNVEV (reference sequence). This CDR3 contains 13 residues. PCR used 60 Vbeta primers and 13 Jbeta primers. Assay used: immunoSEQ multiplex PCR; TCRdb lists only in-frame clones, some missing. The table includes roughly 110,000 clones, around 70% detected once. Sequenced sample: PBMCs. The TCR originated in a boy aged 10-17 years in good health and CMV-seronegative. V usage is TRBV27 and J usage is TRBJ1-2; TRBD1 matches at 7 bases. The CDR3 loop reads CASSLAGGDGYTF. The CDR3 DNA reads TGTGCCAGCAGTTTAGCAGGGGGAGATGGCTACACCTTC.